The 23 T cell receptor beta chains below all came from one sample that was sequenced in a study of T cell responses to AZD1222 COVID-19 vaccine (dated by TCRdb to the early 2020s). The method was the immunoSEQ multiplex PCR assay. TCRdb's version of the immuneACCESS table is confined to in-frame rearrangements and falls short of the full clone set. An unresolved V gene accounts for under half of the shortfall where checked; the remainder is of unknown origin. Counted in this sample were 120,000 or so clones; roughly 89% of them appeared once. The ten largest clonotypes hold approximately 28% of the sample. What this sample's time point label stands for: baseline before first vaccination. The sequences come from peripheral blood, collected on day 0 of AZD1222 vaccination. These receptors all stem from an adult in good health.

The chain is built from TRBV7-9 and TRBJ1-1; D possibly corresponds to TRBD1 (5 bases). The CDR3 extends over 15 amino acids. Trimming pared 5 bases from V and 4 bases from J, leaving 17 bases between. Germline-derived CDR1 and CDR2 are SEHNR and FQNEAQ (reference sequence). CDR3 protein: CASSPPFKGSTEAFF. The CDR3 DNA is TGTGCCAGCAGCCCACCGTTTAAGGGGAGCACTGAAGCTTTCTTT.

V and J are TRBV7-2 and TRBJ2-5, with 10 nucleotides matching TRBD2. Germline CDR1 SGHTA, CDR2 FQGNSA. This CDR3 has 14 residues. Trimming at V came to 3 bases and at J to 5 bases, leaving 3 bases not matched to a gene. CDR3 residues: CASSFSGREETQYF. CDR3 sequence (DNA): TGTGCCAGCAGCTTCAGCGGGAGGGAGGAGACCCAGTACTTC. The whole variable domain, remainder taken from reference TRBV7-2 and TRBJ2-5, is GAGVSQSPSNKVTEKGKDVELRCDPISGHTALYWYRQSLGQGLEFLIYFQGNSAPDKSGLPSDRFSAERTGGSVSTLTIQRTQQEDSAVYLCASSFSGREETQYFGPGTRLLVL.

The chain carries TRBV5-1 and TRBJ2-1; TRBD2 matches 7 bases. CDR3 length: 15 amino acids. V was clipped by 0 bases and J by 5 bases; unmatched bases: 5. The germline V gene has CDR1 SGHRS and CDR2 YFSETQ. CDR3 bases: TGCGCCAGCAGCTTGGGCCTAGCGGTTGACAATGAGCAGTTCTTC. This codes for CASSLGLAVDNEQFF.

The chain joins TRBV5-1 to TRBJ2-7; 9 nucleotides line up with TRBD1. In germline, CDR1 is SGHRS, CDR2 YFSETQ. The trim removed 4 bases at V and 5 bases at J, leaving 7 bases unmatched. The CDR3 spans 14 residues. Written as DNA, the CDR3 is TGCGCCAGCAGCGCGGACAGGGGAGACAACGAGCAGTACTTC. Residues: CASSADRGDNEQYF.

The sample holds one count of this clone. V is TRBV2 and J is TRBJ1-2; no clear D. Between the trimmed V and J ends, which lost 6 bases and 7 bases, there was a span of 12 bases. Germline assignment: CDR1 SNHLY and CDR2 FYNNEI. This CDR3 spans 12 amino acids. The CDR3 DNA reads as TGTGCCAGCAGGGCAGAGGGTCCTGGCTACACCTTC. Its translation is CASRAEGPGYTF.

This rearrangement joins TRBV5-1 to TRBJ1-6, with D perhaps matching TRBD1 (6 bases). Trimming cost V 2 bases and J 8 bases, with 17 bases left between them. CDR3 length: 16 amino acids. The germline CDR1 and CDR2 sequences are SGHRS and YFSETQ. The CDR3 coding sequence is TGCGCCAGCAGCTTAACGCTACAGGGTTTGGATTCACCCCTCCACTTT. It is translated as CASSLTLQGLDSPLHF.

In its sample, this clone was seen once. The V gene is TRBV5-1, the J gene TRBJ1-2; 7 bases are a match to TRBD1. With 4 bases clipped from V and 3 bases from J, the junction kept 3 bases outside the gene matches. This CDR3 contains 13 residues. The V gene's germline CDR1 is SGHRS and CDR2 YFSETQ. In DNA form, the CDR3 reads TGCGCCAGCAGCGTGCAGGGGGACTATGGCTACACCTTC. It encodes CASSVQGDYGYTF.

The chain couples TRBV12-5 to TRBJ2-2; 9 bases are a match to TRBD1. This CDR3 is 16 amino acids long. V shed 6 bases and J 2 bases; nucleotides not matched to a gene: 7. CDR1 is LGHNT, CDR2 FRNRAP, per germline. CDR3 DNA sequence: TGTGCTAGTGGACGGACAGGGGCAACTAACACCGGGGAGCTGTTTTTT. It specifies CASGRTGATNTGELFF. Full variable domain (rest looked up from reference TRBV12-5 and TRBJ2-2): DARVTQTPRHKVTEMGQEVTMRCQPILGHNTVFWYRQTMMQGLELLAYFRNRAPLDDSGMPKDRFSAEMPDATLATLKIQPSEPRDSAVYFCASGRTGATNTGELFFGEGSRLTVL.

The CDR3 coding sequence is TGTGCCAGCAGCTTCTGGACGGTTAGCTCCTACGAGCAGTACTTC. It yields the protein CASSFWTVSSYEQYF. The chain employs TRBV5-6 and TRBJ2-7, with D unresolved. The CDR3 totals 15 residues. Germline assignment: CDR1 SGHDT and CDR2 YYEEEE. V shed 2 bases and J shed 0 bases, with 12 bases lying between them.

A word on this clone: Mismatch with germline at one junction end may stem from a read error. V gene TRBV18 combines with J gene TRBJ1-5; perhaps TRBD1 as D (5 bases). From germline, CDR1 is KGHSH and CDR2 LQKENI. The length of the CDR3 is 15 residues. CDR3 nucleotides: TGTGCCAACTCACCAGACAGCGGAGCAAATCAGCCCCAGCATTTT. It is translated as CANSPDSGANQPQHF.

V usage is TRBV27 and J usage is TRBJ2-1; the D call may be TRBD1 or TRBD2 (5 bases each). Germline V lookup: CDR1 MNHEY, CDR2 SMNVEV (reference sequence). The CDR3 has 15 amino acids. V gave up 11 bases and J gave up 7 bases, with 24 bases separating them. For the CDR3, the DNA is TGTGCCTCCCTCGCGTGGGGGAGTAGGTCAAATGAGCAGTTCTTC. Translation: CASLAWGSRSNEQFF.

The rearrangement joins TRBV29-1 to TRBJ2-2; 11 nucleotides agree with TRBD1. The CDR3 is 14 amino acids. Trimming at V came to 4 bases and at J to 7 bases, leaving 5 bases not matched to a gene. Looked up from germline, CDR1 is SQVTM and CDR2 is ANQGSEA. The DNA for the CDR3 is TGCAGCGTTGCTGGACAGGGGGCGGACGGGGAGCTGTTTTTT. Amino acid sequence: CSVAGQGADGELFF.

The V call is TRBV4-3, the J call TRBJ2-1; tentative D call: TRBD1 (5 bases). CDR1 and CDR2 (germline): LGHNA, YSLEER. The CDR3 contains 15 residues. V shed 4 bases and J shed 3 bases, with 13 bases lying between them. The DNA for the CDR3 is TGCGCCAGCAGCCCCGATCGTACAGGCTACAATGAGCAGTTCTTC. Its translation is CASSPDRTGYNEQFF.

The V gene is TRBV27, the J gene TRBJ2-7, with D unclear. This CDR3 has 11 amino acids. The V gene's germline CDR1 is MNHEY and CDR2 SMNVEV (reference sequence). The ends were cut back, 7 bases at V and 3 bases at J, with 7 bases in the middle. The CDR3 DNA reads as TGTGCCAGCACACTATTCTACGAGCAGTACTTC. Amino acids: CASTLFYEQYF.

The count of this clone is one. As DNA, the CDR3 is TGTGCTAGTGGTCCCCGGGGCCAAGAGACCCAGTACTTC. Protein sequence: CASGPRGQETQYF. The genes are TRBV12-5 and TRBJ2-5, with D perhaps TRBD2 (5 bases). The length of the CDR3 is 13 residues. The V gene's germline CDR1 is LGHNT and CDR2 FRNRAP. Trimming cost V 5 bases and J 1 base, with 8 bases left between them.

The V and J genes are TRBV6-1 and TRBJ2-7; 10 bases are shared with TRBD1. The CDR3 runs 14 residues. CDR1 and CDR2 (germline): MNHNS, SASEGT. V lost 6 bases to trimming and J lost 5 bases; unmatched junction nucleotides: 7. CDR3 DNA sequence: TGTGCCAGCAGGACGTGGACAGGGGGGAACGAGCAGTACTTC. This codes for CASRTWTGGNEQYF.

The chain couples TRBV7-6 to TRBJ2-5; 7 bases align to TRBD1. This CDR3 region has 13 residues. The junction had 3 bases not matched to a gene; V was cut back by 6 bases and J by 2 bases. The germline V gene has CDR1 SGHVS and CDR2 FNYEAQ. The CDR3 DNA is TGTGCCAGCAGAAGGGGACAGCAAGAGACCCAGTACTTC. This codes for CASRRGQQETQYF.

This clone was detected only once. Other DNA sequences in this sample translate to the same CDR3. The gene calls are TRBV19 and TRBJ1-5, with 7 bases matching TRBD1. J gave up 4 bases and V 6 bases, and 3 bases lay outside the gene matches. Germline V gene lookup returns CDR1 LNHDA and CDR2 SQIVND (reference sequence). The length of the CDR3 is 13 residues. The CDR3 here is CASSLQGNQPQHF. CDR3 nucleotide sequence: TGTGCCAGTAGCTTACAGGGGAATCAGCCCCAGCATTTT. Full variable domain (missing parts from reference TRBV19 and TRBJ1-5): DGGITQSPKYLFRKEGQNVTLSCEQNLNHDAMYWYRQDPGQGLRLIYYSQIVNDFQKGDIAEGYSVSREKKESFPLTVTSAQKNPTAFYLCASSLQGNQPQHFGDGTRLSIL.

CDR3 sequence reads: CASSQMGIFNQPQHF. CDR3 nucleotide sequence: TGTGCCAGCAGTCAAATGGGCATCTTCAATCAGCCCCAGCATTTT. The rearrangement uses TRBV6-5 and TRBJ1-5; D remains ambiguous. V dropped 5 bases and J dropped 3 bases, with 14 bases sitting between them. The CDR3 runs 15 residues. Germline CDR1 MNHEY, CDR2 SVGAGI.

This clone occurred a few times. V usage is TRBV7-3 and J usage is TRBJ2-3; tentatively, D is TRBD2 (6 bases). The CDR3 covers 16 residues. The V end was cut by 1 base, the J end by 4 bases, with 15 bases between. CDR1 and CDR2 from the germline V gene are SGHTA and FQGTGA. CDR3 nucleotide sequence: TGTGCCAGCAGCTTAATCGCGGGACCGAACCCAGATACGCAGTATTTT. Translation: CASSLIAGPNPDTQYF.

The rearrangement joins TRBV5-1 to TRBJ2-5, with 7 bases aligning to TRBD1. CDR3 length: 15 amino acids. Germline values: CDR1 SGHRS, CDR2 YFSETQ. The V gene end was trimmed by 4 bases and the J gene end by 1 base; junction bases not matched to a gene: 7. The CDR3 DNA sequence: TGCGCCAGCAGCCTGGGGGACAGCCGCCAAGAGACCCAGTACTTC. As protein: CASSLGDSRQETQYF.

The CDR3 DNA follows: TGCGCCAGCAGCTCAGGGGGAGTTAATGAAAAACTGTTTTTT. This encodes CASSSGGVNEKLFF. This chain joins TRBV5-1 and TRBJ1-4, with 7 bases fitting TRBD1. V was clipped by 3 bases and J by 4 bases; unmatched bases: 3. CDR1 SGHRS and CDR2 YFSETQ come from the germline V gene. The CDR3 has 14 amino acids.

The sample holds one count of this clone. The chain recombines TRBV6-5 with TRBJ2-5; D possibly corresponds to TRBD2 (5 bases). V was cut by 6 bases and J by 5 bases, with 10 bases left in between. Germline CDR1 reads MNHEY; CDR2 reads SVGAGI. This CDR3 is built from 12 residues. The CDR3 loop reads CASSTGWETQYF. The CDR3 DNA is TGTGCCAGCAGCACGGGGTGGGAGACCCAGTACTTC.